Sequencing of this T cell receptor beta chain was carried out in a study of CD8+CD57+ T cells in acquired aplastic anemia (dated by TCRdb to about 2018). About the investigation overall: Extracted DNA from sorted CD4+ and CD8+ cells averaged approximately 3 ug, ranging from 0.2 to 27.4 ug. CD8+CD57+ expansion was defined as a frequency above the mean frequency observed in healthy subjects.

In this sample, this clonotype turned up a few times. No cognate antigen has been identified for it. No much larger clone exists at a distance of one base, and base qualities are not known. The patients picked for sequencing were ones in whom flow cytometry had shown an expansion of CD8+CD57+ cells. Severe acquired aplastic anemia was diagnosed in all patients according to International Study of Aplastic Anemia and Agranulocytosis and Camitta criteria. At the time blood was sampled, none of the patients had received any therapy. TCR repertoires of sorted CD4+ and CD8+ blood T cells from severe aplastic anemia patients and healthy subjects were deep-sequenced in the study. Patients were enrolled in the USA under clinicaltrials.gov protocols 00001620, 01623167, 00001397, 00071045, 00081523 and 00961064. Ficoll-Paque density gradient centrifugation was used to isolate peripheral blood mononuclear cells. CD4+ and CD8+ T cells were sorted by FACS or magnetic beads before DNA extraction.

The CDR3 measures 11 amino acids from cysteine to phenylalanine. The sequence is cut down to CDR3 DNA, 33 bases in frame from base 1. Trimming at the junction amounts to 3 bases on V and 5 bases on J, and the germline ends lie 8 bases apart. Reading the germline V gene (reference sequence) gives CDR1 DFQATT and CDR2 SNEGSKA. TCR beta VDJ combination and CDR3 sequence profiling used genomic DNA as the template. TCR repertoire sequencing was run on an Illumina HiSeq 2000. For the original study's pipeline: Repertoire assessment relied on Simpson's diversity index, CDR3 size and DJ length profiles, and TRBV/TRBJ rearrangement plots. The most abundant DNA sequence in the deep sequencing data was taken as the immunodominant clone. CDR3 amino acid sequences were checked for sharing between subjects and were compared against published repertoires and the VDJdb database. The public reads were run again by TCRdb, first through fastp at Q25 and then through MiXCR, and only productive beta chains were kept. Merged by CDR3 protein, the rows form single entries marked with the most common genes and DNA. What appears here as the V and J calls and clone size reflects TCRdb's work, not the paper's. This sample is represented by around 130,000 distinct CDR3 sequences; approximately 50% of them were singletons. Jointly, the top ten make up 25% to 30% of the sample.

General findings and caveats noted by the study authors: CD8+ Simpson's diversity did not differ significantly between patients and healthy controls (P=0.060). Twenty-nine CD8+ CDR3 sequences were found to be shared between patients and controls, but these sequences appeared to be highly expressed in patients and within the immunodominant clones of the patients.

The clonotype comes from a human donor with aplastic anemia. The V and J genes are TRBV20-1 and TRBJ2-7; no D gene can be assigned with confidence. Sequenced: sorted CD4+, CD8+, or CD8+CD57+ T cells (not recorded which) from PBMCs. The sequenced DNA is TGCAGTGCTAGTGGAAGGAACGAGCAGTACTTC. Its amino acids are CSASGRNEQYF.